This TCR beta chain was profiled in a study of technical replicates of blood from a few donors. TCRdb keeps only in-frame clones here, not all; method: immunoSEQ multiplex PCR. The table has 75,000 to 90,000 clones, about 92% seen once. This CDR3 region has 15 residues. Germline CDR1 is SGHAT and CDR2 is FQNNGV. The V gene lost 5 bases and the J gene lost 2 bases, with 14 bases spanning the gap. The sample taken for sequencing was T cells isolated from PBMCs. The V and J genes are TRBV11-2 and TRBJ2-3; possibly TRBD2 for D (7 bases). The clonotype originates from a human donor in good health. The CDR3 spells CASSPVAGATDTQYF. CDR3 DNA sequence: TGTGCCAGCAGCCCAGTGGCGGGGGCCACAGATACGCAGTATTTT.